The present entry profiles one T cell receptor beta chain with its context. Germline CDR1 and CDR2: SGDLS and YYNGEE. The CDR3 is 16 amino acids. The V and J ends lost 4 bases and 4 bases, in that order; junction bases with no gene match: 9. With 60 Vbeta and 13 Jbeta primers, the PCR was carried out. Repertoires were generated with immunoSEQ multiplex PCR, while TCRdb's copy carries only in-frame clones and drops some. The table lists 120,000 to 150,000 clones, roughly four fifths of them singletons. These data originate in a study of cytomegalovirus exposure and HLA in healthy donors. Sequenced input: PBMCs. V and J are TRBV9 and TRBJ2-1; 9 bases map to TRBD2. The sequence was obtained from a middle-aged woman in good health and CMV-seronegative. The CDR3 bases are TGTGCCAGCAGCCCCTCAGGGAGCGGGGGGTACAATGAGCAGTTCTTC. As protein: CASSPSGSGGYNEQFF.